One and the same sample provided the 7 T cell receptor beta chains below, sequenced in a study of T cell responses to AZD1222 COVID-19 vaccine. Some clones are missing from TCRdb's copy, which holds only in-frame ones; the method was immunoSEQ multiplex PCR. The table has 99,000 or so clones, over 70% seen once; the top ten hold more than 8%. The starting material was peripheral blood, obtained on day 0 of AZD1222 vaccination. The receptors derive from an adult in good health.

CDR3 nucleotides: TGCAGTGCTAGTCTGCTTGGACAGGGGGAGGATGGCTACACCTTC. This encodes CSASLLGQGEDGYTF. This chain connects TRBV20-1 to TRBJ1-2, with 10 bases identical to TRBD1. Looked up from germline, CDR1 is DFQATT and CDR2 is SNEGSKA (reference sequence). V shed 3 bases and J 6 bases; nucleotides not matched to a gene: 10. This CDR3 has 15 residues.

The chain carries TRBV24-1 and TRBJ2-2; a possible D gene is TRBD2 (5 bases). The V end lost 3 bases, the J end lost 0 bases, and 16 bases lay between the germline ends. In germline, CDR1 is KGHDR, CDR2 SFDVKD. The CDR3 has 18 residues. The CDR3 bases are TGTGCCACCAGTGATCCCACCCTGGCCGGGACGAACACCGGGGAGCTGTTTTTT. Its protein is CATSDPTLAGTNTGELFF.

The gene calls are TRBV19 and TRBJ1-5, with TRBD1 matching over 12 bases. V dropped 5 bases and J dropped 9; count of bases not matched to a gene: 11. The CDR3 length is 16 residues. Per the germline V gene, CDR1 is LNHDA and CDR2 is SQIVND (reference sequence). CDR3 bases: TGTGCCAGTAGTCTCCGGGACAGGGGGCCGATTGGGCCCCAGCATTTT. Translation: CASSLRDRGPIGPQHF.

The sample holds one count of this clone. J is TRBJ2-5 and V is TRBV7-3; 11 bases are shared with TRBD2. Germline CDR1 reads SGHTA; CDR2 reads FQGTGA. The CDR3 length is 17 residues. The junction had 9 bases not matched to a gene; V was cut back by 4 bases and J by 2 bases. CDR3 sequence: CASSSLGLAGGQETQYF. In DNA, the CDR3 is TGTGCCAGCAGCTCTCTTGGGCTAGCGGGGGGTCAAGAGACCCAGTACTTC.

This chain joins TRBV6-5 and TRBJ1-1; D call uncertain. With 0 bases removed from V and 1 base from J, the gap between germline ends came to 6 bases. The CDR3 covers 14 residues. Looked up from germline, CDR1 is MNHEY and CDR2 is SVGAGI. CDR3 protein: CASSYSWGNTEAFF. Written as DNA, the CDR3 is TGTGCCAGCAGTTACTCGTGGGGGAACACTGAAGCTTTCTTT.

The chain is built from TRBV24-1 and TRBJ2-7; TRBD2 agrees at 8 bases. The trim removed 9 bases at V and 6 bases at J, leaving 18 bases unmatched. Germline V lookup: CDR1 KGHDR, CDR2 SFDVKD. CDR3 length: 16 amino acids. DNA for the CDR3: TGTGCCACCGAAGCGGGAGTCGGAGGGAGGGGCTGCGAGCAGTACTTC. Amino acid sequence: CATEAGVGGRGCEQYF.

The CDR3 here is CASSLLSYGYTF. DNA of the CDR3: TGTGCCAGCAGTCTTCTATCCTATGGCTACACCTTC. This chain links TRBV28 with TRBJ1-2; D unclear. Trimming pared 5 bases from V and 4 bases from J, leaving 8 bases between. Germline V gene data show CDR1 as MDHEN and CDR2 as SYDVKM. The CDR3 has 12 residues.